Below are 12 T cell receptor beta chains sequenced from a single sample in a study of shared clonotypes between healthy human individuals. TCRdb keeps only in-frame clones here, not all; method: immunoSEQ multiplex PCR. This sample yields approximately 2.5 million clones, of which approximately 90% are seen a single time; 0.14% belongs to the top ten. The sample taken for sequencing was naive CD4+ T cells sorted from blood. Subset given: CD45RA+ positively selected. The receptors shown here come from a man younger than 35 in good health.

This rearrangement joins TRBV19 to TRBJ1-2; D is undetermined. Germline-derived CDR1 and CDR2 are LNHDA and SQIVND (reference sequence). V was clipped by 0 bases and J by 4 bases, with 18 bases between them. CDR3 length: 17 amino acids. This chain's CDR3 is CASSIEDRETVGYGYTF. CDR3 coding DNA: TGTGCCAGTAGTATAGAGGATCGGGAGACCGTGGGCTATGGCTACACCTTC.

A remark on this clone: The sample contains more than one DNA sequence encoding this CDR3. The chain carries TRBV5-1 and TRBJ2-7; TRBD2 is a possible D gene (5 bases). Deletions cut 2 bases from V and 7 bases from J, with 13 bases between. The CDR3 spans 13 residues. The germline CDR1 and CDR2 sequences are SGHRS and YFSETQ. The CDR3 DNA reads as TGCGCCAGCAGCTTCCGAGGGCCGGGGGAGCAGTACTTC. Translation gives CASSFRGPGEQYF.

The chain joins TRBV13 to TRBJ1-1, with TRBD1 matching over 8 bases. The CDR3 length is 15 residues. Germline loops: CDR1 PRHDT, CDR2 FYEKMQ (reference sequence). With 6 bases clipped from V and 3 bases from J, the junction kept 9 bases outside the gene matches. The CDR3 loop reads CASRRQGAMDTEAFF. The DNA of the CDR3 is TGTGCCAGCAGGCGGCAGGGGGCGATGGACACTGAAGCTTTCTTT.

This chain joins TRBV7-2 and TRBJ2-2; TRBD2 matches at 9 bases. Looked up from germline, CDR1 is SGHTA and CDR2 is FQGNSA. Germline trimming cut 4 bases from V and 0 bases from J; bases unmatched to any gene: 3. This CDR3 spans 16 amino acids. The CDR3 here is CASSSIAGANTGELFF. The CDR3 nucleotides read TGTGCCAGCAGCTCAATAGCGGGAGCGAACACCGGGGAGCTGTTTTTT.

V and J are TRBV18 and TRBJ2-2; D is undetermined. The length of the CDR3 is 15 residues. Trimming removed 2 bases at V and 2 bases at J, with 9 bases between. CDR1 is KGHSH and CDR2 is LQKENI in the germline V gene. The CDR3 nucleotides read TGTGCCAGCTCACCAATAGAACGAAACACCGGGGAGCTGTTTTTT. It specifies CASSPIERNTGELFF. The full variable domain, its missing parts supplied by reference TRBV18 and TRBJ2-2, is NAGVMQNPRHLVRRRGQEARLRCSPMKGHSHVYWYRQLPEEGLKFMVYLQKENIIDESGMPKERFSAEFPKEGPSILRIQQVVRGDSAAYFCASSPIERNTGELFFGEGSRLTVL.

CDR3 bases: TGTGCCAGCAAGATTATACCGGGACTAGCGGGCCAGGGGGAGCAGTACTTC. This translates into CASKIIPGLAGQGEQYF. This chain uses TRBV2 with TRBJ2-7, with 12 positions matching TRBD2. From germline, CDR1 is SNHLY and CDR2 FYNNEI. V shed 7 bases and J 7 bases; nucleotides not matched to a gene: 17. There are 17 residues in the CDR3.

The chain has TRBV2 and TRBJ2-4; TRBD2 is a possible D gene (5 bases). CDR3 length: 15 amino acids. The germline gives CDR1 SNHLY, CDR2 FYNNEI. Deletions cut 5 bases from V and 2 bases from J, with 13 bases between. The CDR3, as DNA: TGTGCCAGCAGTCCACTAGTCCCCACCAAAAACATTCAGTACTTC. This translates into CASSPLVPTKNIQYF. The full variable domain, completed using reference TRBV2 and TRBJ2-4, is EPEVTQTPSHQVTQMGQEVILRCVPISNHLYFYWYRQILGQKVEFLVSFYNNEISEKSEIFDDQFSVERPDGSNFTLKIRSTKLEDSAMYFCASSPLVPTKNIQYFGAGTRLSVL.

The chain joins TRBV5-1 to TRBJ2-3; TRBD2 aligns across 8 bases. The V segment lost 5 bases and the J segment 2 bases; nucleotides outside the gene matches: 7. The CDR3 consists of 15 residues. Germline CDR1 SGHRS, CDR2 YFSETQ. CDR3 loop: CASSRGGRDTDTQYF. In DNA, the CDR3 is TGCGCCAGCAGTCGGGGGGGACGAGACACAGATACGCAGTATTTT.

To note about this clone: At one end the junction does not follow the germline gene, possibly because of a read error. The chain is built from TRBV28 and TRBJ1-2; D gene unclear. The CDR3 spans 12 residues. The germline V gene encodes CDR1 MDHEN and CDR2 SYDVKM. The CDR3 protein is CASSLYPAFPVF. The CDR3 DNA follows: TGTGCCAGCAGTTTATACCCAGCCTTTCCTGTCTTC.

V and J are TRBV19 and TRBJ2-1; 11 bases are a match to TRBD1. V was clipped by 4 bases and J by 3 bases; unmatched bases: 5. Germline V lookup: CDR1 LNHDA, CDR2 SQIVND (reference sequence). The CDR3 is 16 residues long. In DNA form, the CDR3 reads TGTGCCAGTAGTACGAGCGGGACAGGGGGCTACAATGAGCAGTTCTTC. Amino acids: CASSTSGTGGYNEQFF.

The chain recombines TRBV7-2 with TRBJ2-7; 9 nucleotides match TRBD2. The CDR3 is 14 amino acids. The J segment lost 4 bases and the V segment lost 8 bases, leaving 9 bases of the junction unmatched. Germline V lookup: CDR1 SGHTA, CDR2 FQGNSA. The CDR3 nucleotides are TGTGCCAGCCGAATGGCGGGAGGGCCTTACGAGCAGTACTTC. Its protein product is CASRMAGGPYEQYF. The full variable domain, in which reference TRBV7-2 and TRBJ2-7 provide the parts outside the CDR3, is GAGVSQSPSNKVTEKGKDVELRCDPISGHTALYWYRQSLGQGLEFLIYFQGNSAPDKSGLPSDRFSAERTGGSVSTLTIQRTQQEDSAVYLCASRMAGGPYEQYFGPGTRLTVT.

V gene TRBV15 combines with J gene TRBJ2-2, with 13 bases that match TRBD2. The CDR3 spans 17 residues. The J segment lost 0 bases and the V segment lost 3 bases, leaving 1 base of the junction unmatched. CDR1 is LNHNV, CDR2 YYDKDF, per germline (reference sequence). This CDR3 reads CATSSGLAGANTGELFF. The CDR3 DNA follows: TGTGCCACCAGCAGTGGACTAGCGGGAGCGAACACCGGGGAGCTGTTTTTT.